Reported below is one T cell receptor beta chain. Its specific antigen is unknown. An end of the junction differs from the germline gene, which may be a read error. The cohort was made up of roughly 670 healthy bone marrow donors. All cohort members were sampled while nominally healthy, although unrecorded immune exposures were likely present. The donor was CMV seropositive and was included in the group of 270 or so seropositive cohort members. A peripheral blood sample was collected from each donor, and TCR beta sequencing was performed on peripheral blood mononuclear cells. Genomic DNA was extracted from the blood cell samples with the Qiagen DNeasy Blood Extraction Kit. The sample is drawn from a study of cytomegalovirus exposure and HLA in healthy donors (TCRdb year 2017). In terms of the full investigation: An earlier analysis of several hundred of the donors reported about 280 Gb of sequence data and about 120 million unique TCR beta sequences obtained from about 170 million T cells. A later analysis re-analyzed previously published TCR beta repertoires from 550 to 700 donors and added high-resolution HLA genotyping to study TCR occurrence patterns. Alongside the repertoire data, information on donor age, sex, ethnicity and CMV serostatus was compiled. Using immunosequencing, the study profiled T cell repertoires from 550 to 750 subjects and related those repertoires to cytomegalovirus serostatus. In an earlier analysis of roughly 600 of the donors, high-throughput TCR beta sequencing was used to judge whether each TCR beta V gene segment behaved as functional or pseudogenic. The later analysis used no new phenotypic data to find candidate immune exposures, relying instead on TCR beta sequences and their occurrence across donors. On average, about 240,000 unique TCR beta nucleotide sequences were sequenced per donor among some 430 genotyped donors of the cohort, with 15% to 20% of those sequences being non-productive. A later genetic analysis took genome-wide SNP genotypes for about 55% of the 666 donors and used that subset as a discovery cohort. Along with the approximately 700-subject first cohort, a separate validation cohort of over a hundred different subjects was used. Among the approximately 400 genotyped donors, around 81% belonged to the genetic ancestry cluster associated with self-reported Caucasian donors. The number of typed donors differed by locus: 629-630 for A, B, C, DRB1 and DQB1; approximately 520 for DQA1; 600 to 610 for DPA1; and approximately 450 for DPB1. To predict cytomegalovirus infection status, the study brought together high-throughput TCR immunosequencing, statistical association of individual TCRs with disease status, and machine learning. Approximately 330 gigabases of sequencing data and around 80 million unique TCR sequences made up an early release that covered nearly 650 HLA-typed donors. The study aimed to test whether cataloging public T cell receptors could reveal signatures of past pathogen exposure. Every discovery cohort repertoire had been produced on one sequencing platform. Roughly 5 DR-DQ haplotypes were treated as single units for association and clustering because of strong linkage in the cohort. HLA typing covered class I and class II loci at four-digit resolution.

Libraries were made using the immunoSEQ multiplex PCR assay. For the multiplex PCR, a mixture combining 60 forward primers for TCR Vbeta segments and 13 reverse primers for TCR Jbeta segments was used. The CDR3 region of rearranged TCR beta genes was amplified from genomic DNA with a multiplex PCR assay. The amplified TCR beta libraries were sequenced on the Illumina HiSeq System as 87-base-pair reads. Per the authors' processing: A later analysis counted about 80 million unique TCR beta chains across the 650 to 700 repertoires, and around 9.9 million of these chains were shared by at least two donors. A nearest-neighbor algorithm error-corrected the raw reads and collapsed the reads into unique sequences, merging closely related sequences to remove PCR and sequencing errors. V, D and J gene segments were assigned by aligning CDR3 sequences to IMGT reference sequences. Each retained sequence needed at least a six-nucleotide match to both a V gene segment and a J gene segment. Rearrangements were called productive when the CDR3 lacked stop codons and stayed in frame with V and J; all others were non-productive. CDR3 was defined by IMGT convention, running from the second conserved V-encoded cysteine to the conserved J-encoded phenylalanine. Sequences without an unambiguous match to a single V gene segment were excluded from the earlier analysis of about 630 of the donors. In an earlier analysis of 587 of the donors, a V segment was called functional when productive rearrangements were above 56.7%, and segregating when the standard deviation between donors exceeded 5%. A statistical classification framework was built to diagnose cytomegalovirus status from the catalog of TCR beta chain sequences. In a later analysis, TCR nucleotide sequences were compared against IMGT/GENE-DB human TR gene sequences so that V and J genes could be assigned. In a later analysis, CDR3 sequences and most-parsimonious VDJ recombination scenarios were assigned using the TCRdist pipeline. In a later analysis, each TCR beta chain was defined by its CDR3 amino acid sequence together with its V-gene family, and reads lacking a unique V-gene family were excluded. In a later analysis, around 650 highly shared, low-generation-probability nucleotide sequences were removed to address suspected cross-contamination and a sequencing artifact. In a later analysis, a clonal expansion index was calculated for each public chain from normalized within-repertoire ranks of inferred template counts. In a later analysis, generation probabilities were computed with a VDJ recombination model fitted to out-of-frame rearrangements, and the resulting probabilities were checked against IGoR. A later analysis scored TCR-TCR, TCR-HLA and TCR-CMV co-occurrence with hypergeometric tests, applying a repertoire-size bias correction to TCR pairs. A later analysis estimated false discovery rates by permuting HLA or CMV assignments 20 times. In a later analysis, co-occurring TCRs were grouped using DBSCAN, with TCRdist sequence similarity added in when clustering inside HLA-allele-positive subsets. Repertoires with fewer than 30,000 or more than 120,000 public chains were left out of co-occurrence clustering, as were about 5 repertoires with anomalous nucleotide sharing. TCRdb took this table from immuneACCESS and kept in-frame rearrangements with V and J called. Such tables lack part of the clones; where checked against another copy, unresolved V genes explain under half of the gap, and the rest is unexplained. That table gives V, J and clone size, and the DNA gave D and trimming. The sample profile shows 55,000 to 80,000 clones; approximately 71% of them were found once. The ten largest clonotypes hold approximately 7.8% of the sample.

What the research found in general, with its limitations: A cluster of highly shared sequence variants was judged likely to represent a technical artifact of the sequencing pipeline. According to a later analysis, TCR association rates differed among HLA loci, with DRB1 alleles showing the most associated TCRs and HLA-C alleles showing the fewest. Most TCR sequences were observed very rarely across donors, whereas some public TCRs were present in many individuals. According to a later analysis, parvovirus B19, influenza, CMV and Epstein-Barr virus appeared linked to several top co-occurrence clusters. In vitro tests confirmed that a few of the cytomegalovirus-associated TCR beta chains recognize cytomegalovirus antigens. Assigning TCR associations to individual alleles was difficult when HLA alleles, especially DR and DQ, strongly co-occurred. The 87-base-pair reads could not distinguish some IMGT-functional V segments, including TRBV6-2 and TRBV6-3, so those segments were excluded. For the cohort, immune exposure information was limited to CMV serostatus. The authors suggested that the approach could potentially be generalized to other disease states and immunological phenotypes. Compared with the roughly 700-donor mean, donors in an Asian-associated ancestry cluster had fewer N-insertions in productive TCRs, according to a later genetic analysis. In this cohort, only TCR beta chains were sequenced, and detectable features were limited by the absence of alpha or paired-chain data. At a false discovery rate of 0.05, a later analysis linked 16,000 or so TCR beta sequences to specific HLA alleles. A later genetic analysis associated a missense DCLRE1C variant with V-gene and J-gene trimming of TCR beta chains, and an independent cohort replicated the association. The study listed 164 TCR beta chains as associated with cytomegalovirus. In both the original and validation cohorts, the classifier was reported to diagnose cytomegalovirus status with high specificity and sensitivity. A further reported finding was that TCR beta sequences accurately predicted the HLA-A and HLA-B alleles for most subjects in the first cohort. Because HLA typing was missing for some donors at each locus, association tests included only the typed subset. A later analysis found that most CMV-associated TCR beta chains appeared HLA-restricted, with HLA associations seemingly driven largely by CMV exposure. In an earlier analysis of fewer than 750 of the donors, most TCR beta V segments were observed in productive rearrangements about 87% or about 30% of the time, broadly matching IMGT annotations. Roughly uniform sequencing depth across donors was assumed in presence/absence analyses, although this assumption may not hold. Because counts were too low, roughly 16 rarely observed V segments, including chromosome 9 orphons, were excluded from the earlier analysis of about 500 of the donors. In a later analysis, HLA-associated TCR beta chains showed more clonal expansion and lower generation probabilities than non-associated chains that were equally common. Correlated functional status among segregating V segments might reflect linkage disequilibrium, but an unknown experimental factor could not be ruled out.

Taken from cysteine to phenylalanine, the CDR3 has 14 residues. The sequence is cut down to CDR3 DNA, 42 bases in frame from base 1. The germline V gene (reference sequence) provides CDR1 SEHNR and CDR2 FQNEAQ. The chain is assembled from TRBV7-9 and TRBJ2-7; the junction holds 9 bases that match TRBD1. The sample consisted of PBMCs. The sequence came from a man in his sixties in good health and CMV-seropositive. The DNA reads TGTTCCAGCAGCACGGGACAGGGTATGTACGAGCAGTACTTC. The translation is CSSSTGQGMYEQYF. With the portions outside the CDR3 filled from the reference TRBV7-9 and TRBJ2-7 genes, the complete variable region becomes DTGVSQNPRHKITKRGQNVTFRCDPISEHNRLYWYRQTLGQGPEFLTYFQNEAQLEKSRLLSDRFSAERPKGSFSTLEIQRTEQGDSAMYLCSSSTGQGMYEQYFGPGTRLTVT.